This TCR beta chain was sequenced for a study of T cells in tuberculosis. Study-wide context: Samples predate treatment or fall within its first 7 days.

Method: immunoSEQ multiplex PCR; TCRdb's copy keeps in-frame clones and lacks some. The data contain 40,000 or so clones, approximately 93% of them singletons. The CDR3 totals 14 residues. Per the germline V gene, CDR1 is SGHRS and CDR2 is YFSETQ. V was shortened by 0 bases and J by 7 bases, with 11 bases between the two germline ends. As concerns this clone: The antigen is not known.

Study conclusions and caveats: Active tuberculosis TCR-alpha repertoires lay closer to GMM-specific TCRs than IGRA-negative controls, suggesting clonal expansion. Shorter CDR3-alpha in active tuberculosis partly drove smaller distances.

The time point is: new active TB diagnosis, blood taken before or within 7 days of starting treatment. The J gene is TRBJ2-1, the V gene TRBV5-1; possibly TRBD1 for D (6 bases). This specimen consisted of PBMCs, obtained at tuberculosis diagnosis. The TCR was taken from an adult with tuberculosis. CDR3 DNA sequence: TGCGCCAGCAGCTTGGAACAGGGAAGGAATGAGCAGTTCTTC. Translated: CASSLEQGRNEQFF.